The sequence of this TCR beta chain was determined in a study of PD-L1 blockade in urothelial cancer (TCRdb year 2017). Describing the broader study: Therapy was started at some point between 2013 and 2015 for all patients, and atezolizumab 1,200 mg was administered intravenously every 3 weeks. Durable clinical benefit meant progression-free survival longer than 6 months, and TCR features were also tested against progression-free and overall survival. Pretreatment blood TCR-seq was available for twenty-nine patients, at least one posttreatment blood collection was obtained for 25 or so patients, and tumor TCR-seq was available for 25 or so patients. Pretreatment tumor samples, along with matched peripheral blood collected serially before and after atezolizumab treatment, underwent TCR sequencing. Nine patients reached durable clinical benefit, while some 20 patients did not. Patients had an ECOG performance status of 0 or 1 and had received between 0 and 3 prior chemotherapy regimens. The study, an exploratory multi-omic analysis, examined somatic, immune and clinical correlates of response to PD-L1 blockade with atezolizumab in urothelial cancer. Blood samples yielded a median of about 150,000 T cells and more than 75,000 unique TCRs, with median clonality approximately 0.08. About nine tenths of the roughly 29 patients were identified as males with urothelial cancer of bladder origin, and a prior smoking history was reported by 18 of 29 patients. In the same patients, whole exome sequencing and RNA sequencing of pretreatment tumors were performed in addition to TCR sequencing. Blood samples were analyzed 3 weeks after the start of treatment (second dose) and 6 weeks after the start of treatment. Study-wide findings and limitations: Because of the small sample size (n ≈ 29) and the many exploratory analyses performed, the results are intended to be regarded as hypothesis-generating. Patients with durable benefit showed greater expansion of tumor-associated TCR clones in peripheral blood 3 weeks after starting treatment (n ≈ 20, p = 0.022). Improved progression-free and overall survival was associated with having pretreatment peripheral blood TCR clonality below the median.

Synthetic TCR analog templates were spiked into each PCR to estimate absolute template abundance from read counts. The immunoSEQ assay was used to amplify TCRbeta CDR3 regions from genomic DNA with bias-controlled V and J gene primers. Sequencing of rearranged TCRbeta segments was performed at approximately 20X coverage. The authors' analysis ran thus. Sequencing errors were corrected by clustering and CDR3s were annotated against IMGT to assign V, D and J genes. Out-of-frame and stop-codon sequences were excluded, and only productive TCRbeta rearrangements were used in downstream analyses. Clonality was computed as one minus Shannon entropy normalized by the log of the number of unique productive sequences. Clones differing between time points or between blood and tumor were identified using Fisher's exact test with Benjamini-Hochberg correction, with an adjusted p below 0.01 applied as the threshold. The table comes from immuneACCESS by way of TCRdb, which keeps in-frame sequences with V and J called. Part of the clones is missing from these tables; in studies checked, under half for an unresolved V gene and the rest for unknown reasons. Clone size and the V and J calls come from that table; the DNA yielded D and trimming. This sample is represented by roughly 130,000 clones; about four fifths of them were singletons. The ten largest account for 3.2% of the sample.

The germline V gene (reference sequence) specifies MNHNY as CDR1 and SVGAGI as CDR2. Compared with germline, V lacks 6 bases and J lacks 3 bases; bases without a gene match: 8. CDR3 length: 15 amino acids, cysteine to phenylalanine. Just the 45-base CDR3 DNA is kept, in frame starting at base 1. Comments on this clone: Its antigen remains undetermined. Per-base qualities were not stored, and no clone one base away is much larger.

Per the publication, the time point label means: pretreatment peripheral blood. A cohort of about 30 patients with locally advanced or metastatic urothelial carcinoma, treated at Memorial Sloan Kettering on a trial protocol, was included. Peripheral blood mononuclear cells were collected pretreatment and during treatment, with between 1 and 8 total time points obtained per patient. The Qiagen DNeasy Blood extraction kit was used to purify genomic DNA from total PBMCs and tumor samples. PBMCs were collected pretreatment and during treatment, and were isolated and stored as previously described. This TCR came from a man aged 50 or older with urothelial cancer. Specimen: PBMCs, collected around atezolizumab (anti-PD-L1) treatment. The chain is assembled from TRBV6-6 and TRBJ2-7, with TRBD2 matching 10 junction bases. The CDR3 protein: CASSFFTSGIYEQYF. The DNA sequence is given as TGTGCCAGCAGCTTCTTTACTAGCGGGATCTACGAGCAGTACTTC.